Listed here is a single TCR beta chain. As yet, its antigen is unknown. This sample was included in a study of long-term antiretroviral therapy in people with HIV. Study summary: When the earliest samples were collected, ART was typically delayed until CD4 counts fell.

There are 14 residues in the CDR3. In germline, CDR1 is MNHEY, CDR2 SMNVEV (reference sequence). Trimming pared 5 bases from V and 1 base from J, leaving 9 bases between. Study results and caveats: Within the repertoire, clones expanded before ART were dominant at all time points. Comparison with controls showed narrower CDR3 length ranges in HIV repertoires. Information on adherence, resistance and therapy changes was unavailable.

A v3.0 immunoSEQ assay was performed at survey level. Sequencing was performed with immunoSEQ multiplex PCR; in TCRdb, only in-frame clones are kept and a portion is missing. The sample consists of approximately 20,000 clones, 80% of them appearing once. The clonotype comes from a middle-aged woman with HIV. The chain has TRBV27 and TRBJ2-1; D may be TRBD2 (6 bases). The sequenced sample was unsorted PBMCs, obtained 0.2 years after starting antiretroviral therapy. CDR3 loop: CASSPAGSYNEQFF. Here the CDR3 DNA reads TGTGCCAGCAGTCCCGCGGGATCCTACAATGAGCAGTTCTTC.